This T cell receptor (beta chain) was identified during a study of blood T cell repertoires in COVID-19. This CDR3 contains 15 residues. V dropped 0 bases and J dropped 9; count of bases not matched to a gene: 7. Germline CDR1 reads MNHEY; CDR2 reads SVGAGI. Clones were sequenced by immunoSEQ multiplex PCR, and TCRdb holds only the in-frame ones, with some missing. The table lists a few hundred thousand clones, approximately 86% of them singletons. This chain links TRBV6-5 with TRBJ2-3, with 9 bases that match TRBD2. The sequence derives from a woman in her twenties or thirties who had been exposed to COVID-19. Specimen: PBMCs or T cells enriched from blood (not recorded which). Here the CDR3 reads CASSYSFLRGGTQYF. DNA of the CDR3: TGTGCCAGCAGTTACTCCTTCTTGCGGGGGGGCACGCAGTATTTT.